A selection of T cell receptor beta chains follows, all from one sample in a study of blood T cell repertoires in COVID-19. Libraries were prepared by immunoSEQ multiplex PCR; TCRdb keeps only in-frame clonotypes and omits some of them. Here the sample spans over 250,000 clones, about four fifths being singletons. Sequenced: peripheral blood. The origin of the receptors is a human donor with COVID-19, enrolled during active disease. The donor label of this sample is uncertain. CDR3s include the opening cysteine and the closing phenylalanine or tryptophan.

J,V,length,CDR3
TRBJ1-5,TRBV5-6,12,CASSLTGQPQHF
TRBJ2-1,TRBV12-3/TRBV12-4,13,CASKSTTGRPEFF
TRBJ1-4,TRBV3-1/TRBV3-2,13,CASSSVFNEKLFF
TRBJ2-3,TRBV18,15,CASSPLAGGTDTQYF
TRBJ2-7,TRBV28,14,CASSGDTRSYEQYF
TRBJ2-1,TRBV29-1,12,CSVERALNEQFF
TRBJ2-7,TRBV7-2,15,CASSPGPTSSYEQYF
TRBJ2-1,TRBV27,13,CASRGSSYNEQFF
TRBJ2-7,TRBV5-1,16,CASSSATSGNSYEQYF
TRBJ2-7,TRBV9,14,CASSRQGVVGEQYF
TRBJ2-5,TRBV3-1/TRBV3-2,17,CASSQDRAGGPRKTQYF
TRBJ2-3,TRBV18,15,CASSPFQEGTDTQYF
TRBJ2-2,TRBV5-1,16,CASSLLRGANTGELFF
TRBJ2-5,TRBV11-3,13,CASSLGGRETQYF
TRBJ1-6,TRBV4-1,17,CASSLWDRPSGNSPLHF
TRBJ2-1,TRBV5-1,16,CASSSTGASSYNEQFF
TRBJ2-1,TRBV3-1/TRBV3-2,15,CASSQVTSGMTAQFF
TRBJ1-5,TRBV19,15,CASSPPANLYQPQHF
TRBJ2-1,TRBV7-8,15,CASSLGRQNTHEQFF
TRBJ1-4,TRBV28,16,CASSSTRRATNEKLFF
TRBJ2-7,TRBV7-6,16,CASSLGSSGRVGEQYF
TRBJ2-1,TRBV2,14,CASSISGRANEQFF
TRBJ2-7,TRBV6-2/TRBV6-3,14,CASSRTGGSYEQYF
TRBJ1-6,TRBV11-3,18,CASSPHSQGESYNSPLHF
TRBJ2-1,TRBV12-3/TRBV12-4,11,CASSLRAEQFF
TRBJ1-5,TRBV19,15,CASSIQANSNQPQHF
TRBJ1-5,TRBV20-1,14,CSASKGDSNQPQHF
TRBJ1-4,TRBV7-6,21,CASSLSPSGQGSIRGNEKLFF
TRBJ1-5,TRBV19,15,CASSIGPQGYQPQHF
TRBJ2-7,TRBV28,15,CASSTLAGGTYEQYF
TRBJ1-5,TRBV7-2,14,CASSFQGINQPQHF
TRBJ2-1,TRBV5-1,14,CASSAGGPRDEQFF
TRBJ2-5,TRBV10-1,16,CASSAGTSGDQETQYF
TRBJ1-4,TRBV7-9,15,CASSFRGYGDEKLFF
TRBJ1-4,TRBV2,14,CASIFGTGNEKLFF
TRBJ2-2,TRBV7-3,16,CASSLNGPGNTGELFF
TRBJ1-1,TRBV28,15,CASTGQGREAFQAFF
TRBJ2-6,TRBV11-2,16,CASSPMSSSGANVLTF
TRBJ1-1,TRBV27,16,CATSSRGGVMNTEAFF
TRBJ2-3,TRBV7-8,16,CASSYGTGEYTDTQYF
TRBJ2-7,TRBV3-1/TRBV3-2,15,CASSQAQGADYEQYF
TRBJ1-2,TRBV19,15,CASSPDRAASYGYTF
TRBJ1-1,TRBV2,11,CASSRRQESFF
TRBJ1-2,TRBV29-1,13,CSVARGADYGYTF
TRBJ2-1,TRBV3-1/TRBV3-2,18,CASSQETAGLAGAGEQFF
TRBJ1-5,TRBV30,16,CAWSDWGRGSNQPQHF
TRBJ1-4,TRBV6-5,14,CASSLQGQVEKLFF
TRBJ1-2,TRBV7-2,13,CASSLRTGYGYTF
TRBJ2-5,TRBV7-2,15,CASSLDPGDEETQYF
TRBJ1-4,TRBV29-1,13,CSVEGASNEKLFF
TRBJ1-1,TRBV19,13,CASGTGWNTEAFF
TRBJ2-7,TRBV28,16,CASSTYRGQASYEQYF
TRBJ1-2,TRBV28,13,CASSSDRVYGYTF
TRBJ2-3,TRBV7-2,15,CASSFDRGPSDTQYF
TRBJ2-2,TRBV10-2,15,CASRDGTIDTGELFF
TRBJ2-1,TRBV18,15,CASSLAGGSYNEQFF
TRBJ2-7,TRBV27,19,CASSLRSPGGLAGGDEQYF